This is a list of T cell receptor beta chains from one sample in a study of CD8+ T cells in alopecia areata. Profiling relied on immunoSEQ multiplex PCR, and the TCRdb table lists in-frame clones only, not all of them. The data show 130,000 or so clones, with roughly 86% seen just once and less than 15% held by the top ten. Sequences were derived from CD8+ T cells sorted from blood, sampled at week 4, from a patient treated with tofacitinib. The source of these receptors is a human donor with alopecia areata. Each CDR3 is given with its conserved first and last residue. The order of the fields is J gene, D gene, CDR3 length, V gene, clone size, CDR3 protein, CDR3 DNA. D genes are given only for firm matches. Rows may omit the clone size; those that give it use once, few, many or a size class.

TRBJ2-1,.,15,TRBV27,few,CASSPYSAGTNEQFF,TGTGCCAGCAGTCCGTACTCCGCTGGTACCAATGAGCAGTTCTTC
TRBJ2-4,.,18,TRBV9,.,CASSVRPQGDLAKNIQYF,TGTGCCAGCAGCGTGAGACCTCAAGGGGATCTAGCCAAAAACATTCAGTACTTC
TRBJ2-2,TRBD1,16,TRBV30,.,CAWSTGQGMGTGELFF,TGTGCCTGGAGTACGGGACAGGGAATGGGTACCGGGGAGCTGTTTTTT
TRBJ2-3,TRBD2,18,TRBV15,.,CATSRDLATSGGAYTQYF,TGTGCCACCAGCAGGGACCTCGCCACTAGCGGGGGGGCATATACGCAGTATTTT
TRBJ1-1,.,17,TRBV11-2,.,CASSSARGLGKNTEAFF,TGTGCCAGCAGCTCCGCCCGGGGTTTGGGAAAGAACACTGAAGCTTTCTTT
TRBJ2-7,TRBD1,15,TRBV5-1,once,CASSLAPGGSYEQYF,TGCGCCAGCAGCTTGGCGCCAGGGGGATCCTACGAGCAGTACTTC
TRBJ2-7,.,13,TRBV29-1,.,CSVEDTESYEQYF,TGCAGCGTTGAAGATACGGAGTCCTACGAGCAGTACTTC
TRBJ1-5,.,12,TRBV12-5,once,CASGLYDPPQHF,TGTGCTAGTGGTTTGTATGATCCACCCCAGCATTTT
TRBJ2-2,.,13,TRBV29-1,once,CSVESGNTGELFF,TGCAGCGTTGAATCGGGGAACACCGGGGAGCTGTTTTTT
TRBJ2-3,.,15,TRBV4-1,.,CASSQDSGITDTQYF,TGCGCCAGCAGCCAAGATTCGGGAATAACAGATACGCAGTATTTT
TRBJ2-3,.,13,TRBV19,.,CASKALYTDTQYF,TGTGCCAGTAAGGCGCTCTACACAGATACGCAGTATTTT
TRBJ1-4,.,15,TRBV6-1,.,CASSEGSGGGEKLFF,TGTGCCAGCAGTGAAGGAAGCGGAGGGGGAGAAAAACTGTTTTTT
TRBJ1-3,.,12,TRBV30,.,CAWSVNGNTIYF,TGTGCCTGGAGTGTTAATGGAAACACCATATATTTT
TRBJ2-7,.,15,TRBV4-1,.,CASSFSTVGSGEQYF,TGCGCCAGCAGCTTCTCGACCGTAGGAAGTGGCGAGCAGTACTTC
TRBJ1-2,.,15,TRBV11-2,.,CASSLGPGANYGYTF,TGTGCCAGCAGCTTAGGTCCGGGCGCGAACTATGGCTACACCTTC
TRBJ2-1,.,14,TRBV6-1,.,CASKNWGAYNEQFF,TGTGCCAGCAAGAATTGGGGAGCTTACAATGAGCAGTTCTTC
TRBJ2-6,.,16,TRBV5-1,once,CASSSRTDSGANVLTF,TGCGCCAGCAGCTCCAGGACGGACTCTGGGGCCAACGTCCTGACTTTC
TRBJ2-1,.,14,TRBV6-6,few,CASSLRGQYNEQFF,TGTGCCAGCAGTCTCCGAGGACAGTACAATGAGCAGTTCTTC
TRBJ2-2,TRBD1,14,TRBV11-2,.,CASSLGTGGEELFF,TGTGCCAGCAGCCTAGGGACAGGGGGCGAAGAGCTGTTTTTT
TRBJ2-5,TRBD1,11,TRBV7-2,.,CASSPGTGEYF,TGTGCCAGCAGCCCCGGGACAGGGGAGTACTTC
TRBJ2-7,.,12,TRBV19,.,CASSPWGDEQYF,TGTGCCAGTAGTCCCTGGGGGGACGAGCAGTACTTC
TRBJ2-7,TRBD2,17,TRBV7-6,.,CASSPQAWTSASYEQYF,TGTGCCAGCAGCCCCCAGGCCTGGACTAGCGCCTCCTACGAGCAGTACTTC